This TCR beta chain was observed in a study of human T cells and chemical hapten exposure. Whole-study context: From small differences in pooled library volume came most of the variation in per-sample TCR yields.

Study-level points and caveats: With DPC sensitization, TCRs exceeding 1 in 1000 frequency showed no change.

Blood, whole and unfractionated, served as the source for total RNA extraction. Trimming cost V 6 bases and J 4 bases; bases outside gene matches: 7. Germline CDR1 reads MGHDK; CDR2 reads SYGVNS. The CDR3 totals 15 residues. Attachment of unique molecular identifiers to individual cDNA molecules was performed in the library. Per the study methods: Per sample, the median was 95,638 TCRs, with values from 23,224 to 690,600. TCRdb used MiXCR to reprocess the 5' RACE reads, holding one entry per CDR3 protein. The V and J calls and clone size come from TCRdb's table, not from the authors' own analysis. This table has 110,000 or so distinct CDR3 sequences, roughly 18% appearing once. Note on this clonotype: The antigen is not known.

The TCR was taken from a human donor in good health. The chain is built from TRBV25-1 and TRBJ2-1, with 9 positions matching TRBD2. The CDR3: CASREPGLAYNEQFF. CDR3 bases: TGTGCCAGCAGAGAACCGGGACTAGCATACAATGAGCAGTTCTTC.